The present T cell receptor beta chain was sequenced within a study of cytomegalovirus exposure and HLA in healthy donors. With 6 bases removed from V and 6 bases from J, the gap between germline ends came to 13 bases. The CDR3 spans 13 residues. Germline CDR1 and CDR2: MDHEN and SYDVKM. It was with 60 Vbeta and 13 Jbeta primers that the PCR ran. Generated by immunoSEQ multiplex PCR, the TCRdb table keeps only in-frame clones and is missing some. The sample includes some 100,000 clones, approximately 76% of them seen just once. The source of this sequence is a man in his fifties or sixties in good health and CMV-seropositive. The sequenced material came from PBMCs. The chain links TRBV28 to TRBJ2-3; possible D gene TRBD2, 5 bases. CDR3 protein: CASSSAREDTQYF. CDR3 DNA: TGTGCCAGCAGCTCCGCAAGGGAGGATACGCAGTATTTT. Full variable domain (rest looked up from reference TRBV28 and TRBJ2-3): DVKVTQSSRYLVKRTGEKVFLECVQDMDHENMFWYRQDPGLGLRLIYFSYDVKMKEKGDIPEGYSVSREKKERFSLILESASTNQTSMYLCASSSAREDTQYFGPGTRLTVL.